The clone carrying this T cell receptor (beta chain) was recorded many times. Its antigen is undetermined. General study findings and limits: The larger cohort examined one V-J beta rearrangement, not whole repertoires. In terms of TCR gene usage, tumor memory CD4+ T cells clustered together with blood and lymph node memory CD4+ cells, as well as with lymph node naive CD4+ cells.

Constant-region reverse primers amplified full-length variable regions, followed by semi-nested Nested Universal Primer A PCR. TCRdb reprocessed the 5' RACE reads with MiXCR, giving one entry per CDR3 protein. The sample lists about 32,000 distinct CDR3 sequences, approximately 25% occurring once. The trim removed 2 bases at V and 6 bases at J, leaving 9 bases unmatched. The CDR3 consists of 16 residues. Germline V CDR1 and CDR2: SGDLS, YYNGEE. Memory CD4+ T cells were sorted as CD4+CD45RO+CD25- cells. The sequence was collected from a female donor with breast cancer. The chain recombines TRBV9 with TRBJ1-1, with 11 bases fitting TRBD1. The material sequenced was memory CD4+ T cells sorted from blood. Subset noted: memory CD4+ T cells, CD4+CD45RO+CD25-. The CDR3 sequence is CASSVLDRGPGAEAFF. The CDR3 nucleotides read TGTGCCAGCAGCGTCTTGGACAGGGGGCCAGGCGCTGAAGCTTTCTTT.